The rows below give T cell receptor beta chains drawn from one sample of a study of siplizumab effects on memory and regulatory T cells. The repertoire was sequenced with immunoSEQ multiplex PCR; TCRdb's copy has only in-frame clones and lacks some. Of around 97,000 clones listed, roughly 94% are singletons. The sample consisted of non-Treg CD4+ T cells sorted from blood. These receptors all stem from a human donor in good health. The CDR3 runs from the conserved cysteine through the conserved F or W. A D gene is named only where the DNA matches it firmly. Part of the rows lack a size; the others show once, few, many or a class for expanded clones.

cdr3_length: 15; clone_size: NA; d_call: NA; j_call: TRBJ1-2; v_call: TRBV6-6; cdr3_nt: TGTGCCAGCAGTTTTTCCAGGGGCGAGGAGTATGGCTACACCTTC; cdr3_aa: CASSFSRGEEYGYTF
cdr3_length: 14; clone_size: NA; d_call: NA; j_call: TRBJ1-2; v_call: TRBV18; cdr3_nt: TGTGCCAGCTCACTCGTCAGGGGCGACTATGGCTACACCTTC; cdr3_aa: CASSLVRGDYGYTF
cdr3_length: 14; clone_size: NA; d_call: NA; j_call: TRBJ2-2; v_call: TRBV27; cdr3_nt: TGTGCCAGCAGTTTCGACATTATCACCGGGGAGCTGTTTTTT; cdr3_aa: CASSFDIITGELFF
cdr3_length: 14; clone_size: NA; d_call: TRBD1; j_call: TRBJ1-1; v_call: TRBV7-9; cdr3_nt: TGTGCCAGCAGCATCCGGGACAGGGGCACTGAAGCTTTCTTT; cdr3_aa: CASSIRDRGTEAFF
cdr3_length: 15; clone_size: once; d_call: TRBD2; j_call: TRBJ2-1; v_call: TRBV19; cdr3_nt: TGTGCCAGTAGTATGTGGGGGGGGACTAGCAGTGAGCAGTTCTTC; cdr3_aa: CASSMWGGTSSEQFF
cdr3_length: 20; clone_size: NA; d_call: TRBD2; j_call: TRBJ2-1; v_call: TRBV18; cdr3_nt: TGTGCCAGCTCACCCCCGGGACTAGCAGTTTCCAGGCAGACCTACAATGAGCAGTTCTTC; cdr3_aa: CASSPPGLAVSRQTYNEQFF
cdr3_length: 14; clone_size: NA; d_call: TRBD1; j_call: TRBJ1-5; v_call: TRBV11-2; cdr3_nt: TGTGCCAGCAGCTTAGGGACAGGGGTTCAGCCCCAGCATTTT; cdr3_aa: CASSLGTGVQPQHF
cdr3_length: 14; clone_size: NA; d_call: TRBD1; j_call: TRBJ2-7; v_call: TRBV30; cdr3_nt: TGTGCCTGGAGTACAGGGGGCTTTGTGGGGGAGCAGTACTTC; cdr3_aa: CAWSTGGFVGEQYF
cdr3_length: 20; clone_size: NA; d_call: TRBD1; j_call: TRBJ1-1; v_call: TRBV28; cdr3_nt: TGTGCCAGCAGCCGGGACAGGGGACGATGGGCCCCTGGTGGGAACACTGAAGCTTTCTTT; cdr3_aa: CASSRDRGRWAPGGNTEAFF
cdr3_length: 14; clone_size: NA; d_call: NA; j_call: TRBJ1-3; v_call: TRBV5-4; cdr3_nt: TGTGCCAGCAGCTTGAACAGGGCTGGAAACACCATATATTTT; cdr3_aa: CASSLNRAGNTIYF
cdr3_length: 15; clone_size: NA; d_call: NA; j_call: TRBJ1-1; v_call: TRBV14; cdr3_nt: TGTGCCAGCAGCCAATTACTAGTCTCTAACACTGAAGCTTTCTTT; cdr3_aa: CASSQLLVSNTEAFF
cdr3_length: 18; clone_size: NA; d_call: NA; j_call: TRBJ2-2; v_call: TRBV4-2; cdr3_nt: TGTGCCAGCAGCCACCTCTCTGGGGGCCTCCCGAACACCGGGGAGCTGTTTTTT; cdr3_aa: CASSHLSGGLPNTGELFF
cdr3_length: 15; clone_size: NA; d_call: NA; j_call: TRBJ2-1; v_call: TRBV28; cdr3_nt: TGTGCCAGCAGTGCACAGGGAGGTCCCTACAATGAGCAGTTCTTC; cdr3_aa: CASSAQGGPYNEQFF
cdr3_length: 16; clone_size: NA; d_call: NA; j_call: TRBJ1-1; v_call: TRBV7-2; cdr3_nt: TGTGCCAGCAGCTTAGGTCAGAGGCCGGGGAACACTGAAGCTTTCTTT; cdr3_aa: CASSLGQRPGNTEAFF
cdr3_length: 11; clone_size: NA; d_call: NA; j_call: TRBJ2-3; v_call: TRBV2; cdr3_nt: TGTGCCAGCAGTAAAACAGATACGCAGTATTTT; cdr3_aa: CASSKTDTQYF
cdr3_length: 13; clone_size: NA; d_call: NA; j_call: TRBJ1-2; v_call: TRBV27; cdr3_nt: TGTGCCAGCTCACCGAGGGGTTTCTATGGCTACACCTTC; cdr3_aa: CASSPRGFYGYTF
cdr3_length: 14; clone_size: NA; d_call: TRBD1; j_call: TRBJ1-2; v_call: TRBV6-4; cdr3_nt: TGTGCCAGCAGTGACCACGGGACAGGGGTCCCTAAGACCTTC; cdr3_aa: CASSDHGTGVPKTF
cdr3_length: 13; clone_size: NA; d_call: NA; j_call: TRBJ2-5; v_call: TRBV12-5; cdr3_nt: TGTGCTAGTGGTTTGGGAGGTGCGGAGACCCAGTACTTC; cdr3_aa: CASGLGGAETQYF